A single sample is the source of the 9 T cell receptor beta chains below, sequenced in a study of blood T cells in healthy people across ages. Sample-barcoded 5' priming and a J-beta primer mix drove a second PCR of 7 to 11 cycles. In TCRdb, the 5' RACE reads were re-called with MiXCR into one record per CDR3 protein. The repertoire includes 800,000 to 950,000 distinct CDR3 sequences, 25% to 35% of them detected once, and roughly 10% sits in the top ten. These sequences were also reported in another study, on T cells of mothers and their children.

Source material: blood. All receptors come from a woman in her forties in good health.

The sample holds many counts of this clonotype. The rearrangement uses TRBV20-1 and TRBJ2-6; D is ambiguous. The CDR3 consists of 16 residues. Trimming pared 6 bases from V and 0 bases from J, leaving 15 bases between. The germline gives CDR1 DFQATT, CDR2 SNEGSKA (reference sequence). Written as DNA, the CDR3 is TGCAGTGCCGTCCAAGGGCCCCTCTCTGGGGCCAACGTCCTGACTTTC. This codes for CSAVQGPLSGANVLTF.

On this clonotype: A single base separates this from a much larger clone, so it may be a read error. This chain links TRBV4-1 with TRBJ2-5; the D gene is possibly TRBD1 (6 bases). Germline CDR1 reads MGHRA; CDR2 reads YSYEKL. V was trimmed by 1 base and J by 11 bases, leaving 23 bases between them. This CDR3 comprises 16 residues. The CDR3 is CASSQVSLGQYNEQYF. CDR3 sequence (DNA): TGCGCCAGCAGCCAAGTTTCGTTGGGACAATACAATGAGCAGTACTTC.

In this sample, this clonotype turned up many times. V is TRBV7-2 and J is TRBJ2-6; no firm D call. CDR1 and CDR2 from the germline V gene are SGHTA and FQGNSA. The CDR3 is 14 residues long. V was shortened by 5 bases and J by 0 bases, with 5 bases between the two germline ends. Here the CDR3 reads CASSPHSGANVLTF. The CDR3 DNA reads as TGTGCCAGCAGCCCGCACTCTGGGGCCAACGTCCTGACTTTC.

The chain carries TRBV13 and TRBJ1-2, with D tentatively TRBD1 (5 bases). Germline CDR1 PRHDT, CDR2 FYEKMQ (reference sequence). The CDR3 sequence is 15 residues long. V lost 2 bases and J lost 5, with 15 bases in between. CDR3 region: CASSLSLDRLYGYTF. CDR3 bases: TGTGCCAGCAGCTTAAGCCTTGACAGACTATATGGCTACACCTTC. Full variable domain (outside the CDR3, taken from reference TRBV13 and TRBJ1-2): AAGVIQSPRHLIKEKRETATLKCYPIPRHDTVYWYQQGPGQDPQFLISFYEKMQSDKGSIPDRFSAQQFSDYHSELNMSSLELGDSALYFCASSLSLDRLYGYTFGSGTRLTVV.

This clonotype was recorded at least ten times. The genes are TRBV29-1 and TRBJ1-1, with TRBD1 as a possible D gene (6 bases). V was cut by 7 bases and J by 3 bases, with 15 bases left in between. CDR3 length equals 13 residues. Germline V gene lookup returns CDR1 SQVTM and CDR2 ANQGSEA. The CDR3 coding sequence is TGCAGCGCGCTACAGGGTGTAGACACTGAAGCTTTCTTT. It is translated as CSALQGVDTEAFF.

The chain uses TRBV5-1 and TRBJ2-7, with TRBD1 matching 9 bases. V trimming: 3 bases; J trimming: 5 bases; junction bases outside the gene matches: 9. The CDR3 has 15 amino acids. Germline V gene lookup returns CDR1 SGHRS and CDR2 YFSETQ. Here the CDR3 reads CASSSTGTGCDEQYF. The CDR3 DNA is TGCGCCAGCAGCTCCACCGGGACAGGGTGCGACGAGCAGTACTTC.

On this clonotype: At one end, the junction sequence differs from germline, possibly due to a read error. The chain combines TRBV7-6 with TRBJ2-1; TRBD1 matches 10 bases. This CDR3 has 15 residues. Germline CDR1 reads SGHVS; CDR2 reads FNYEAQ. CDR3 DNA: TGTGCCAGCAACCCGACAGGGGGCAGCGGCAATGAACAGTTCTTC. Translation: CASNPTGGSGNEQFF.

The sample holds a few counts of this clonotype. The V and J genes are TRBV4-1 and TRBJ1-5; D call uncertain. Trimming left V 1 base short and J 0 bases short, with 7 bases between. The CDR3 consists of 15 residues. Germline V gene lookup returns CDR1 MGHRA and CDR2 YSYEKL. The CDR3 nucleotides are TGCGCCAGCAGCCAAGCAGTCTATAGCAATCAGCCCCAGCATTTT. This encodes CASSQAVYSNQPQHF.

This clonotype turned up a few times. This chain connects TRBV5-1 to TRBJ1-1; D is perhaps TRBD1 (6 bases). Germline CDR1 SGHRS, CDR2 YFSETQ. The V gene lost 1 base and the J gene lost 6 bases, with 10 bases spanning the gap. There are 13 residues in the CDR3. CDR3 DNA sequence: TGCGCCAGCAGCTTGACAGGGTCCGCTGAAGCTTTCTTT. Its protein is CASSLTGSAEAFF.